The 24 T cell receptor beta chains listed next were all sequenced from one sample in a study of OX40 agonist ivuxolimab in advanced cancers. Library generation was performed with the immunoSEQ multiplex PCR assay. Entries here come from immuneACCESS through TCRdb and include only in-frame sequences with V and J called. Some clones fail to appear in such tables; in the studies checked, an unresolved V gene covers under half of the shortfall, and the cause of the remainder is unknown. This sample has 150,000 to 180,000 clones in its table, and 90% to 95% of those were observed once. The ten top clones hold approximately 0.32% of the sample. The material was CD4+ or CD8+ T cells sorted from blood, obtained in a trial of the OX40 agonist ivuxolimab. The receptor source for this set is an adult with an advanced solid tumor such as melanoma, head and neck, liver or kidney cancer.

The chain has TRBV5-1 and TRBJ2-7, with D tentatively TRBD2 (6 bases). Germline V gene lookup returns CDR1 SGHRS and CDR2 YFSETQ. Trimming stripped 2 bases from V and 0 bases from J, with 15 bases between. The CDR3 is 16 amino acids. The DNA for the CDR3 is TGCGCCAGCAGCTTCGATGGACTATCTAACTCCTACGAGCAGTACTTC. This translates into CASSFDGLSNSYEQYF.

V and J are TRBV6-1 and TRBJ2-5; D gene uncertain. The germline V and J ends were trimmed by 6 bases and 5 bases, with 4 bases remaining between them. The CDR3 extends over 10 amino acids. Germline CDR1 and CDR2: MNHNS and SASEGT. CDR3 loop: CASRRETQYF. For the CDR3, the DNA is TGTGCCAGCAGACGGGAGACCCAGTACTTC.

V usage is TRBV2 and J usage is TRBJ2-1; D gene uncertain. Trimming left V 7 bases short and J 3 bases short, with 16 bases between. The CDR3 is 15 amino acids. Germline assignment: CDR1 SNHLY and CDR2 FYNNEI. The chain's CDR3 is CASTARRMSYNEQFF. The CDR3 nucleotides are TGTGCCAGCACCGCAAGAAGGATGAGCTACAATGAGCAGTTCTTC.

This clone was observed once. The genes are TRBV18 and TRBJ2-4, with 8 bases identical to TRBD1. J was trimmed by 15 bases and V by 3 bases; bases with no gene match: 16. The CDR3 is made up of 15 amino acids. Germline-derived CDR1 and CDR2 are KGHSH and LQKENI. The CDR3 protein is CASSPDYNPGGARYF. The CDR3 coding sequence is TGTGCCAGCTCACCTGACTATAACCCAGGGGGCGCCCGGTACTTC.

The J gene is TRBJ2-3, the V gene TRBV6-5; 11 bases align to TRBD1. With V trimmed by 4 bases and J by 4 bases, 7 bases remained unmatched. Looked up from germline, CDR1 is MNHEY and CDR2 is SVGAGI. There are 16 residues in the CDR3. CDR3 region: CASSSGQGGSADTQYF. CDR3 coding DNA: TGTGCCAGCAGTTCGGGACAGGGGGGTAGCGCAGATACGCAGTATTTT.

The rearrangement links TRBV2 to TRBJ2-7; 10 nucleotides agree with TRBD2. The junction had 7 bases not matched to a gene; V was cut back by 8 bases and J by 6 bases. Germline CDR1 is SNHLY and CDR2 is FYNNEI. This CDR3 contains 13 residues. The CDR3: CASGWLAGAEQYF. Here the CDR3 DNA reads TGTGCCAGCGGGTGGCTAGCGGGAGCCGAGCAGTACTTC.

The chain links TRBV6-6 to TRBJ2-7, with 8 bases aligning to TRBD1. Germline V gene lookup returns CDR1 MNHNY and CDR2 SVGAGI (reference sequence). The trim removed 3 bases at V and 3 bases at J, leaving 4 bases unmatched. This CDR3 comprises 14 residues. The CDR3 reads CASSYADRVYEQYF. DNA of the CDR3: TGTGCCAGCAGTTATGCGGACAGGGTCTACGAGCAGTACTTC.

This sequence joins TRBV19 and TRBJ1-4, with D maybe TRBD1 (5 bases). This CDR3 has 15 residues. Germline lookup yields CDR1 LNHDA and CDR2 SQIVND (reference sequence). V lost 5 bases to trimming and J lost 3 bases, with 13 bases between them. CDR3 nucleotide sequence: TGTGCCAGTAGTGAATCCGGGACCCCTAATGAAAAACTGTTTTTT. Encoded protein: CASSESGTPNEKLFF.

The gene calls are TRBV19 and TRBJ2-5; 7 nucleotides align to TRBD1. Germline trimming cut 1 base from V and 2 bases from J; bases unmatched to any gene: 4. Germline V gene lookup returns CDR1 LNHDA and CDR2 SQIVND (reference sequence). The CDR3 runs 15 residues. CDR3 sequence: CASSIAGTVQETQYF. Here the CDR3 DNA reads TGTGCCAGTAGTATAGCCGGGACAGTGCAAGAGACCCAGTACTTC.

The CDR3 DNA follows: TGCGCCAGCAGCTTGGAGGGTCCTAGTGCGGGAGTGTCAGGAGAGACCCAGTACTTC. The encoded protein is CASSLEGPSAGVSGETQYF. The chain links TRBV5-1 to TRBJ2-5; TRBD2 agrees at 7 bases. The germline CDR1 and CDR2 sequences are SGHRS and YFSETQ. Trimming removed 0 bases from V and 4 bases from J; junction bases left unmatched: 18. This CDR3 comprises 19 residues.

The chain is built from TRBV5-1 and TRBJ2-3, with 7 positions matching TRBD2. The CDR3 extends over 16 amino acids. J gave up 6 bases and V 0 bases, and 10 bases lay outside the gene matches. Germline assignment: CDR1 SGHRS and CDR2 YFSETQ. This chain's CDR3 is CASSLAGGRGWDTQYF. The CDR3 nucleotides are TGCGCCAGCAGCTTGGCCGGAGGGAGGGGCTGGGATACGCAGTATTTT. Complete variable domain (other parts from reference TRBV5-1 and TRBJ2-3): KAGVTQTPRYLIKTRGQQVTLSCSPISGHRSVSWYQQTPGQGLQFLFEYFSETQRNKGNFPGRFSGRQFSNSRSEMNVSTLELGDSALYLCASSLAGGRGWDTQYFGPGTRLTVL.

The V call is TRBV4-1, the J call TRBJ1-1; the D is unclear. In germline, CDR1 is MGHRA, CDR2 YSYEKL. The V end was cut by 5 bases, the J end by 11 bases, with 30 bases between. The CDR3 is made up of 17 amino acids. The CDR3 region is CASSLARGNKASLGAFF. DNA of the CDR3: TGCGCCAGCAGCTTAGCGCGGGGAAACAAGGCCTCATTGGGGGCTTTCTTT.

The J gene is TRBJ1-5, the V gene TRBV28; D remains unclear. V was cut by 2 bases and J by 2 bases, with 16 bases left in between. The CDR3 spans 17 residues. CDR1 is MDHEN, CDR2 SYDVKM, per germline. The CDR3 region is CASSLTGVMLGNQPQHF. CDR3 sequence (DNA): TGTGCCAGCAGTTTAACCGGAGTAATGTTGGGCAATCAGCCCCAGCATTTT.

This chain connects TRBV21-1 to TRBJ2-7; the table's D gene call, TRBD1, was not cross checked with the DNA. TRBV21-1 is labeled a pseudogene. The CDR3 is made up of 15 amino acids. CDR3 sequence: CASSKGLSASGRQYF. The CDR3 DNA reads TGTGCCAGCAGCAAGGGCCTTTCGGCTTCTGGGCGGCAGTACTTC.

The chain carries TRBV6-6 and TRBJ2-7; 9 bases are shared with TRBD1. Unmatched junction bases numbered 4, after V lost 2 bases and J lost 2 bases. Germline loops: CDR1 MNHNY, CDR2 SVGAGI (reference sequence). CDR3 size: 15 residues. The CDR3 DNA is TGTGCCAGCAGTTACATACAGGGGGCGACCTACGAGCAGTACTTC. Residues: CASSYIQGATYEQYF.

This chain uses TRBV7-2 with TRBJ1-1; D gene uncertain. This CDR3 comprises 14 residues. V was clipped by 3 bases and J by 1 base, with 9 bases between them. Germline CDR1 reads SGHTA; CDR2 reads FQGNSA. The CDR3 DNA sequence: TGTGCCAGCAGCTTCTTGGAGGCGAACACTGAAGCTTTCTTT. It yields the protein CASSFLEANTEAFF.

This clone was seen a few times. This chain connects TRBV30 to TRBJ2-4; TRBD2 aligns across 9 bases. The CDR3 loop spans 14 amino acids. Per germline, CDR1 GTSNPN and CDR2 SVGIG (reference sequence). J was trimmed by 4 bases and V by 2 bases; bases with no gene match: 3. CDR3 coding DNA: TGTGCCTGGAGTCAGGGACTAGCTAAAAACATTCAGTACTTC. Protein: CAWSQGLAKNIQYF.

The chain uses TRBV6-5 and TRBJ1-1, with D unclear. This CDR3 comprises 13 residues. Trimming took off 0 bases at V and 8 bases at J, with 10 bases between the two ends. Germline values: CDR1 MNHEY, CDR2 SVGAGI. The CDR3 sequence is CASSYSIGREAFF. CDR3 DNA sequence: TGTGCCAGCAGTTACTCGATCGGGAGAGAAGCTTTCTTT.

The chain uses TRBV4-3 and TRBJ2-5; D is unresolved. The germline V gene has CDR1 LGHNA and CDR2 YSLEER. Trimming removed 6 bases from V and 3 bases from J, with 11 bases in between. The CDR3 is made up of 13 amino acids. The CDR3 nucleotides are TGCGCCAGCAGTCCCAGTCTCGAAGAGACCCAGTACTTC. Its translation is CASSPSLEETQYF.

The gene calls are TRBV7-2 and TRBJ1-2; 9 bases map to TRBD1. This CDR3 spans 16 amino acids. J was trimmed by 7 bases and V by 2 bases; bases with no gene match: 11. Germline V gives CDR1 SGHTA, CDR2 FQGNSA. In nucleotides, the CDR3 is TGTGCCAGCAGCTTAAATGGACAGGGGATCATCGGTGGCTACACCTTC. Protein product: CASSLNGQGIIGGYTF.

The CDR3 reads CASSRGDRTNSPLHF. DNA of the CDR3: TGTGCCAGCAGCCGTGGGGACAGGACCAATTCACCCCTCCACTTT. The chain has TRBV7-9 and TRBJ1-6; the match to TRBD1 covers 8 bases. The CDR3 runs 15 residues. Germline CDR1 SEHNR, CDR2 FQNEAQ (reference sequence). The J segment lost 7 bases and the V segment lost 5 bases, leaving 7 bases of the junction unmatched. Using reference TRBV7-9 and TRBJ1-6 for the parts outside the CDR3, the full variable domain is DTGVSQNPRHKITKRGQNVTFRCDPISEHNRLYWYRQTLGQGPEFLTYFQNEAQLEKSRLLSDRFSAERPKGSFSTLEIQRTEQGDSAMYLCASSRGDRTNSPLHFGNGTRLTVT.

The chain couples TRBV7-9 to TRBJ2-3; a weak D match, TRBD2 (5 bases). The CDR3 is made up of 15 amino acids. V was shortened by 5 bases and J by 4 bases, with 16 bases between the two germline ends. CDR1 and CDR2 (germline): SEHNR, FQNEAQ (reference sequence). The CDR3 protein is CASSNSVGTADTQYF. CDR3 coding DNA: TGTGCCAGCAGCAATAGCGTGGGAACCGCAGATACGCAGTATTTT.

This chain joins TRBV6-5 and TRBJ2-2, with 11 bases that match TRBD1. Losses at the gene ends were 6 bases for V and 2 bases for J; bases not matched to a gene: 2. CDR3 size: 15 residues. From germline, CDR1 is MNHEY and CDR2 SVGAGI. The CDR3 reads CASSRTGGNTGELFF. CDR3 sequence (DNA): TGTGCCAGCAGCCGGACAGGGGGCAACACCGGGGAGCTGTTTTTT.

The J gene is TRBJ2-7, the V gene TRBV19, with D perhaps being TRBD1 or TRBD2 (5 bases each). This CDR3 comprises 15 residues. The germline gives CDR1 LNHDA, CDR2 SQIVND (reference sequence). V dropped 5 bases and J dropped 1 base, with 15 bases sitting between them. This chain's CDR3 is CASSPFGGDSYEQYF. The CDR3 nucleotides read TGTGCCAGTAGTCCCTTTGGGGGAGATTCCTACGAGCAGTACTTC. The full variable domain, rest sourced from reference TRBV19 and TRBJ2-7, is DGGITQSPKYLFRKEGQNVTLSCEQNLNHDAMYWYRQDPGQGLRLIYYSQIVNDFQKGDIAEGYSVSREKKESFPLTVTSAQKNPTAFYLCASSPFGGDSYEQYFGPGTRLTVT.